Each of the 27 T cell receptor beta chains below was sequenced from the same sample in a study of blood T cell repertoires in COVID-19. The assay was immunoSEQ multiplex PCR, and TCRdb's table has in-frame clones only and misses some. The sample carries 200,000 to 250,000 clones, 83% recorded once. The material sequenced was peripheral blood. All receptors come from a woman under 40 with COVID-19, enrolled during active disease.

The chain employs TRBV15 and TRBJ2-3; 10 nucleotides match TRBD1. CDR3 size: 16 residues. J lost 5 bases, V lost 5 bases, and 10 bases had no gene match. Germline V gives CDR1 LNHNV, CDR2 YYDKDF (reference sequence). This CDR3 is CATSPNRDRGRDTQYF. The DNA for the CDR3 is TGTGCCACCAGCCCCAACCGGGACAGGGGTAGAGATACGCAGTATTTT.

The chain is built from TRBV6-6 and TRBJ1-1; maybe TRBD1 (6 bases). Germline-derived CDR1 and CDR2 are MNHNY and SVGAGI (reference sequence). The V end lost 5 bases, the J end lost 1 base, and 11 bases lay between the germline ends. This CDR3 has 14 amino acids. The CDR3: CASSRGRGNTEAFF. The CDR3 DNA follows: TGTGCCAGCAGTCGCGGCAGGGGGAACACTGAAGCTTTCTTT.

The chain recombines TRBV7-8 with TRBJ2-7; possibly TRBD1 for D (5 bases). CDR3 length: 13 amino acids. CDR1 and CDR2 from the germline V gene are SGHVS and FQNEAQ. Trimming removed 2 bases from V and 3 bases from J, with 8 bases in between. The CDR3 region is CASSLQGFYEQYF. Here the CDR3 DNA reads TGTGCCAGCAGCTTACAGGGATTCTACGAGCAGTACTTC.

This clone was detected a few times. The chain combines TRBV7-9 with TRBJ1-5, with D perhaps matching TRBD1 (6 bases). Germline V CDR1 and CDR2: SEHNR, FQNEAQ (reference sequence). This CDR3 region has 15 residues. The V end was cut by 5 bases, the J end by 5 bases, with 16 bases between. The CDR3 region is CASSAQGRGHQPQHF. The CDR3 DNA is TGTGCCAGCAGCGCCCAGGGGAGGGGACATCAGCCCCAGCATTTT.

This chain connects TRBV9 to TRBJ2-7; D might be TRBD2 (7 bases). The CDR3 is 15 residues long. V was trimmed by 0 bases and J by 3 bases, leaving 13 bases between them. CDR1 SGDLS and CDR2 YYNGEE come from the germline V gene. CDR3 amino acids: CASSVGGGGVYEQYF. For the CDR3, the DNA is TGTGCCAGCAGCGTAGGAGGAGGGGGGGTCTACGAGCAGTACTTC. The full variable domain, in which reference TRBV9 and TRBJ2-7 provide the parts outside the CDR3, is DSGVTQTPKHLITATGQRVTLRCSPRSGDLSVYWYQQSLDQGLQFLIQYYNGEERAKGNILERFSAQQFPDLHSELNLSSLELGDSALYFCASSVGGGGVYEQYFGPGTRLTVT.

This chain uses TRBV21-1 with TRBJ1-2; TRBD1 was called by the table and not checked on the DNA. TRBV21-1 is classified as a pseudogene. CDR3 size: 13 residues. The CDR3 DNA reads as TGTGCCAGCAGCCCCCGGGACAGGGACAGCTACACCTTC. As protein: CASSPRDRDSYTF.

This sequence joins TRBV5-5 and TRBJ2-7; the D gene is possibly TRBD1 (6 bases). Germline CDR1 is SGHKS and CDR2 is YYEKEE (reference sequence). The CDR3 totals 15 residues. The germline V and J ends were trimmed by 0 bases and 5 bases, with 15 bases remaining between them. The CDR3 loop reads CASSLVPTGPDEQYF. The CDR3 DNA reads as TGTGCCAGCAGCTTGGTTCCTACAGGGCCCGACGAGCAGTACTTC. Using reference TRBV5-5 and TRBJ2-7 for the parts outside the CDR3, the full variable domain is DAGVTQSPTHLIKTRGQQVTLRCSPISGHKSVSWYQQVLGQGPQFIFQYYEKEERGRGNFPDRFSARQFPNYSSELNVNALLLGDSALYLCASSLVPTGPDEQYFGPGTRLTVT.

The chain combines TRBV9 with TRBJ2-2; D may be TRBD1 (6 bases). The CDR3 is 14 residues long. In germline, CDR1 is SGDLS, CDR2 YYNGEE. V was pared by 0 bases and J by 6 bases, with 9 bases between. The CDR3: CASSVGRGAGELFF. The CDR3 DNA is TGTGCCAGCAGCGTAGGCAGGGGAGCCGGGGAGCTGTTTTTT.

The V call is TRBV4-1, the J call TRBJ1-5; 12 positions match TRBD1. Germline V gives CDR1 MGHRA, CDR2 YSYEKL. J lost 5 bases, V lost 0 bases, and 2 bases had no gene match. The CDR3 covers 16 residues. Here the CDR3 DNA reads TGCGCCAGCAGCCAAGAGGGACAGGGGGCTCATCAGCCCCAGCATTTT. Residues: CASSQEGQGAHQPQHF.

The gene calls are TRBV27 and TRBJ1-2; D is possibly TRBD1 (6 bases). CDR1 is MNHEY and CDR2 is SMNVEV in the germline V gene (reference sequence). The CDR3 spans 15 residues. Trimming removed 5 bases from V and 0 bases from J, with 13 bases in between. CDR3 region: CASSVQGFPNYGYTF. CDR3 in DNA: TGTGCCAGCAGTGTACAGGGTTTCCCTAACTATGGCTACACCTTC.

V usage is TRBV9 and J usage is TRBJ1-3; 8 bases fit TRBD1. CDR1 is SGDLS and CDR2 is YYNGEE in the germline V gene. The CDR3 sequence is 15 residues long. The ends lost 2 bases at V and 4 bases at J; junction bases unmatched: 5. The CDR3 DNA sequence: TGTGCCAGCAGCGTCGGACAGGGCGGCGGAAACACCATATATTTT. Translated, it gives CASSVGQGGGNTIYF.

The V call is TRBV5-5, the J call TRBJ2-2; 12 nucleotides match TRBD2. CDR3 length: 15 residues. The ends lost 4 bases at V and 7 bases at J; junction bases unmatched: 5. Germline lookup yields CDR1 SGHKS and CDR2 YYEKEE (reference sequence). The CDR3 nucleotides read TGTGCCAGCAGCCTAGCGGGGGGGACCAGCGGGGAGCTGTTTTTT. Protein sequence: CASSLAGGTSGELFF.

This clone has just a few counts. V and J are TRBV27 and TRBJ2-7; TRBD1 is a possible D gene (6 bases). This CDR3 has 13 amino acids. With 3 bases removed from V and 3 bases from J, the gap between germline ends came to 9 bases. The germline gives CDR1 MNHEY, CDR2 SMNVEV (reference sequence). The CDR3 here is CASSFGQYYEQYF. The CDR3, as DNA: TGTGCCAGCAGTTTTGGACAGTACTACGAGCAGTACTTC.

The chain carries TRBV5-1 and TRBJ1-4; TRBD1 might be the D (6 bases). This CDR3 region has 14 residues. Trimming removed 3 bases from V and 8 bases from J, with 14 bases in between. CDR1 SGHRS and CDR2 YFSETQ come from the germline V gene. CDR3 nucleotides: TGCGCCAGCAGCTCGAGGGGAGGGGGAGAAAAACTGTTTTTT. This sequence encodes CASSSRGGGEKLFF.

The chain is built from TRBV19 and TRBJ2-1, with a weak D call TRBD1 (6 bases). V lost 7 bases and J 1 base, leaving 11 bases between the germline ends. CDR1 is LNHDA, CDR2 SQIVND, per germline (reference sequence). The CDR3 length is 14 residues. For the CDR3, the DNA is TGTGCCAGTAAGCGGACAGAGTCCTACAATGAGCAGTTCTTC. Its protein is CASKRTESYNEQFF.

This sequence joins TRBV28 and TRBJ2-7; 7 positions agree with TRBD2. The V gene end was trimmed by 8 bases and the J gene end by 4 bases; junction bases not matched to a gene: 8. Germline V gene sequence: CDR1 MDHEN, CDR2 SYDVKM. The CDR3 totals 13 residues. CDR3: CASWGGRGYEQYF. The CDR3 nucleotides read TGTGCCAGCTGGGGCGGGAGAGGGTACGAGCAGTACTTC.

V and J are TRBV5-1 and TRBJ2-2; no firm D call. CDR1 and CDR2 (germline): SGHRS, YFSETQ. This CDR3 region has 12 residues. Trimming removed 3 bases at V and 7 bases at J, with 7 bases between. This CDR3 reads CASSSLRGELFF. CDR3 DNA sequence: TGCGCCAGCAGCTCCCTGCGCGGGGAGCTGTTTTTT. Drawing the rest from reference TRBV5-1 and TRBJ2-2, the complete variable domain is KAGVTQTPRYLIKTRGQQVTLSCSPISGHRSVSWYQQTPGQGLQFLFEYFSETQRNKGNFPGRFSGRQFSNSRSEMNVSTLELGDSALYLCASSSLRGELFFGEGSRLTVL.

The chain employs TRBV7-2 and TRBJ1-6; a possible D gene is TRBD1 (5 bases). Deletions cut 5 bases from V and 7 bases from J, with 12 bases between. Germline V gene data show CDR1 as SGHTA and CDR2 as FQGNSA. CDR3 length: 14 residues. This chain's CDR3 is CASSPRGLNSPLHF. CDR3 DNA: TGTGCCAGCAGCCCAAGGGGTCTGAATTCACCCCTCCACTTT.

The chain couples TRBV1 to TRBJ1-5; TRBD1 is taken as the D call from the table, unchecked against the DNA. TRBV1 represents a pseudogene. This CDR3 is built from 16 residues. For the CDR3, the DNA is TGCACCAGCAGGGGGACAGGGGGCAGGGACAATCAGCCCCAGCATTTT. It specifies CTSRGTGGRDNQPQHF.

The table lists this clone with a few counts. The chain recombines TRBV10-3 with TRBJ1-6; 9 nucleotides align to TRBD1. V dropped 5 bases and J dropped 7; count of bases not matched to a gene: 6. The V gene's germline CDR1 is ENHRY and CDR2 SYGVKD. This CDR3 is built from 15 residues. The CDR3 protein is CAISSQTGGNSPLHF. The CDR3 bases are TGTGCCATCAGTAGTCAAACAGGGGGCAATTCACCCCTCCACTTT.

By share, this clone counts as medium-sized. The rearrangement links TRBV15 to TRBJ2-7, with D tentatively TRBD1 (6 bases). The V gene lost 4 bases and the J gene lost 0 bases, with 19 bases spanning the gap. The CDR3 totals 17 residues. Germline-derived CDR1 and CDR2 are LNHNV and YYDKDF (reference sequence). CDR3 amino acids: CATSIQPGHKSSYEQYF. For the CDR3, the DNA is TGTGCCACCAGCATCCAGCCGGGACACAAGAGCTCCTACGAGCAGTACTTC. Drawing the rest from reference TRBV15 and TRBJ2-7, the complete variable domain is DAMVIQNPRYQVTQFGKPVTLSCSQTLNHNVMYWYQQKSSQAPKLLFHYYDKDFNNEADTPDNFQSRRPNTSFCFLDIRSPGLGDTAMYLCATSIQPGHKSSYEQYFGPGTRLTVT.

The chain uses TRBV4-2 and TRBJ1-1; D uncertain. Germline-derived CDR1 and CDR2 are LGHNA and YNFKEQ. This CDR3 spans 15 amino acids. V was trimmed by 0 bases and J by 5 bases, leaving 13 bases between them. The CDR3 region is CASSQDHRGRTEAFF. Written as DNA, the CDR3 is TGTGCCAGCAGCCAAGATCACCGGGGTCGTACTGAAGCTTTCTTT.

The chain couples TRBV7-2 to TRBJ1-2; TRBD1 aligns across 8 bases. Trimming cost V 2 bases and J 6 bases; bases outside gene matches: 5. Germline V CDR1 and CDR2: SGHTA, FQGNSA. The CDR3 runs 14 residues. This CDR3 is CASSLRQGANGYTF. The CDR3 DNA sequence: TGTGCCAGCAGCTTAAGGCAGGGGGCGAATGGCTACACCTTC.

CDR3 protein: CASRRTAYTGELFF. The CDR3 region has the DNA TGTGCCAGCAGGAGGACAGCTTACACCGGGGAGCTGTTTTTT. The chain carries TRBV6-5 and TRBJ2-2; a weak D match, TRBD1 (6 bases). CDR3 length: 14 residues. The V and J ends lost 6 bases and 3 bases respectively, with 11 bases between them. Per germline, CDR1 MNHEY and CDR2 SVGAGI.

The chain combines TRBV5-1 with TRBJ2-7; weak D call: TRBD2 (5 bases). There are 13 residues in the CDR3. The ends were cut back, 0 bases at V and 5 bases at J, with 9 bases in the middle. The germline V gene encodes CDR1 SGHRS and CDR2 YFSETQ. CDR3 in amino acids: CASSLARRDEQYF. Written as DNA, the CDR3 is TGCGCCAGCAGCTTGGCGAGGCGGGACGAGCAGTACTTC.

In this sample, this clone turned up a few times. The chain employs TRBV30 and TRBJ2-2, with D perhaps matching TRBD2 (6 bases). The CDR3 sequence is 14 residues long. Trimming shortened V by 2 bases and J by 4 bases, and 11 bases separated the two germline ends. Germline lookup yields CDR1 GTSNPN and CDR2 SVGIG (reference sequence). CDR3 DNA: TGTGCCTGGAGTAATCCCGGGGGCACCGGGGAGCTGTTTTTT. It codes for CAWSNPGGTGELFF.

This clone was recorded only once. J is TRBJ1-5 and V is TRBV21-1; the D call of TRBD1 is as the table states it, not checked on the DNA. TRBV21-1 is annotated as a pseudogene. The CDR3 sequence is 17 residues long. CDR3 sequence reads: CARGLPGQGLSNQPQHF. The CDR3 region has the DNA TGTGCCAGAGGTTTACCGGGACAGGGGCTAAGCAATCAGCCCCAGCATTTT.